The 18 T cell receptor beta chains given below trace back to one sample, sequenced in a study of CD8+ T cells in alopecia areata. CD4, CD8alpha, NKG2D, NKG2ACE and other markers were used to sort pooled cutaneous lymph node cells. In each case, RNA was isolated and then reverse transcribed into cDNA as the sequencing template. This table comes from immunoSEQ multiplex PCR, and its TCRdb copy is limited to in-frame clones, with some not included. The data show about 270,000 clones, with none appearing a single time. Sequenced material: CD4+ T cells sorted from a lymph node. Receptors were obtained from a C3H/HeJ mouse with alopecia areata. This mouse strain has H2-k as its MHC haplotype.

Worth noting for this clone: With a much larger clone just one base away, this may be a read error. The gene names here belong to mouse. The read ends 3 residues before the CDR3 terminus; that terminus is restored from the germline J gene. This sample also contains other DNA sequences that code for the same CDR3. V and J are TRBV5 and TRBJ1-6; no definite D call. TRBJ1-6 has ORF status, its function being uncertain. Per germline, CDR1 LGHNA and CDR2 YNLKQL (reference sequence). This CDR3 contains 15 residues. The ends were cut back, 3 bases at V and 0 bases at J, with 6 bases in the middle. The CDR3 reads CASSHQNSYNSPLYF. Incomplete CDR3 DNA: TGTGCCAGCAGCCACCAGAATTCCTATAATTCGCCC.

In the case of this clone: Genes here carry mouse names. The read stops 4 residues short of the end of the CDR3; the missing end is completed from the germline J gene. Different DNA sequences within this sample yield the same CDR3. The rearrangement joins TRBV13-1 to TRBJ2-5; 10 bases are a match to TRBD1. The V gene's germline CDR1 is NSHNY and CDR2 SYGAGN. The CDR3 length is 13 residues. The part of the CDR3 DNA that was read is TGTGCCAGCAGTCGGGACAGGGGAGAC. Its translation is CASSRDRGD. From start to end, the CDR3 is CASSRDRGDTQYF.

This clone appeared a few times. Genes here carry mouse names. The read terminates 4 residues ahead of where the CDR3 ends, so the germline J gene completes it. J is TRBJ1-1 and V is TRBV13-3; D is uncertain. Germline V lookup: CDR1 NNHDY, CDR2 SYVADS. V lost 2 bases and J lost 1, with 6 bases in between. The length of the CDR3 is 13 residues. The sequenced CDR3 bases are TGTGCCAGCAGTGAGCCAGGGAACACA. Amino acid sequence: CASSEPGNT. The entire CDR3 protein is CASSEPGNTEVFF.

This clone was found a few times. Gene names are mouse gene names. Incomplete CDR3 DNA: TGTGCCAGCGCCCGGGACACCTAT. Amino acid sequence: CASARDTY. In full, the CDR3 reads CASARDTYEQYF. The chain couples TRBV13-2 to TRBJ2-7; TRBD1 might be the D (6 bases). The missing CDR3 end, 4 residues past where the read stops, is filled in from the germline J gene. Germline CDR1 and CDR2: NNHNN and SYGAGS (reference sequence). Trimming removed 6 bases from V and 2 bases from J, with 9 bases in between. The CDR3 consists of 12 residues.

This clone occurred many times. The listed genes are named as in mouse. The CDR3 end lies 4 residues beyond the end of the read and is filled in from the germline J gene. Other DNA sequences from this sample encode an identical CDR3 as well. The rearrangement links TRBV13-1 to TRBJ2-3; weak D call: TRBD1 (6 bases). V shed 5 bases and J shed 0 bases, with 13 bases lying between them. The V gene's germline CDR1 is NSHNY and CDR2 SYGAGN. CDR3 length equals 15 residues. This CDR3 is CASSPGTTSAETLYF. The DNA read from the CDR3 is TGTGCCAGCAGCCCCGGGACAACTAGTGCAGAA.

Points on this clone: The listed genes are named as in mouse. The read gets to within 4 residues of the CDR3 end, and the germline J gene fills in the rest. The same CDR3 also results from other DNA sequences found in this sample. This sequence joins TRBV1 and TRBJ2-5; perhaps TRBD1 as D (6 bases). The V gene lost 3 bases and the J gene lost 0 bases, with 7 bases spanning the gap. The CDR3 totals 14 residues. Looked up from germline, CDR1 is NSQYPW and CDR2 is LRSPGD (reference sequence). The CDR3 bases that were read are TGCACCTGCAGTGCCGGACAGAACCAAGAC. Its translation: CTCSAGQNQD. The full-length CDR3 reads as CTCSAGQNQDTQYF.

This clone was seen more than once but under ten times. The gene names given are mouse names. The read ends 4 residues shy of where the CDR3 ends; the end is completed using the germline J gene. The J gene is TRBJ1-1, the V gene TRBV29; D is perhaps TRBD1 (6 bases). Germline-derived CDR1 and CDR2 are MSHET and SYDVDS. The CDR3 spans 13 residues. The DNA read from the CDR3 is TGTGCTAGCAGAACAACAGGGACAACA. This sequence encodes CASRTTGTT. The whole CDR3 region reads CASRTTGTTEVFF.

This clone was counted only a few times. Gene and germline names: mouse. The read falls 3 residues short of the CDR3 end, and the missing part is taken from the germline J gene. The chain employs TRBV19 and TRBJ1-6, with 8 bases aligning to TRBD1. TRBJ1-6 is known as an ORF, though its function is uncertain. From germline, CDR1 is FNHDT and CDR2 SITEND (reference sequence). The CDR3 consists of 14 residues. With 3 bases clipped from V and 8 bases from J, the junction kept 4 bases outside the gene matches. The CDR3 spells CASSNRGGDSPLYF. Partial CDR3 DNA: TGTGCCAGCAGTAACAGGGGGGGAGATTCGCCC.

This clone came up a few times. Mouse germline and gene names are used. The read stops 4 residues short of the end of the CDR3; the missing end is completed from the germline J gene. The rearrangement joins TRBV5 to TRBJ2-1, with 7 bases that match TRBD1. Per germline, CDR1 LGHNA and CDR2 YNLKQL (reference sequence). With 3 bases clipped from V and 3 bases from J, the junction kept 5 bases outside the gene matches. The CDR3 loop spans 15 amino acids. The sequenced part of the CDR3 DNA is TGTGCCAGCAGCCACCAGACAGGGAGCTATGCT. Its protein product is CASSHQTGSYA. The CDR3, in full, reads CASSHQTGSYAEQFF.

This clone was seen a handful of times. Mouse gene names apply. CDR3 DNA, as far as it was read: TGTGCCAGCAGTGATGCCCAGGATAGTGCAGAA. Amino acids: CASSDAQDSAE. The full-length CDR3 reads as CASSDAQDSAETLYF. The rearrangement uses TRBV13-1 and TRBJ2-3; no reliable D call. Read data end 4 residues before the CDR3 end; the end is taken from the germline J gene. Germline values: CDR1 NSHNY, CDR2 SYGAGN. The ends were cut back, 0 bases at V and 0 bases at J, with 8 bases in the middle. This CDR3 spans 15 amino acids.

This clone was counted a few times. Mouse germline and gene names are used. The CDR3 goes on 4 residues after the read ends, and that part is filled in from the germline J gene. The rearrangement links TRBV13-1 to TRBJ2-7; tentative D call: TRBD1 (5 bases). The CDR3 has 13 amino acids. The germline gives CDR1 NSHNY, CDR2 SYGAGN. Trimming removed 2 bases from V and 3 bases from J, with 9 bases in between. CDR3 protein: CASSEADNYEQYF. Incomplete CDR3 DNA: TGTGCCAGCAGTGAAGCGGACAACTAT.

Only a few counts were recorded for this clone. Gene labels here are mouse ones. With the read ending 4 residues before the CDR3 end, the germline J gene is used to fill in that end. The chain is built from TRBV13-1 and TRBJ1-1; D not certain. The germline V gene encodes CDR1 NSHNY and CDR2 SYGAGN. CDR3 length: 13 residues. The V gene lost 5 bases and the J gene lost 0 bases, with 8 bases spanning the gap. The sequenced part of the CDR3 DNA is TGTGCCAGCAGCCAACAAGCAAACACA. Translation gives CASSQQANT. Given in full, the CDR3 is CASSQQANTEVFF.

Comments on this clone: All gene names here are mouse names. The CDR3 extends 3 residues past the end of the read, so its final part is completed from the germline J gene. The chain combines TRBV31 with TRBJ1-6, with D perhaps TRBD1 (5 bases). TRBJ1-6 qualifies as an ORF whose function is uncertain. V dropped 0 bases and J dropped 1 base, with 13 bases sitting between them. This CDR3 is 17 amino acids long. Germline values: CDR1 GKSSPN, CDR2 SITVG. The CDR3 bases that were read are TGTGCCTGGAGTCTATTCCTCCACAGGTCCTATAATTCGCCC. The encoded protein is CAWSLFLHRSYNSP. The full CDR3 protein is CAWSLFLHRSYNSPLYF.

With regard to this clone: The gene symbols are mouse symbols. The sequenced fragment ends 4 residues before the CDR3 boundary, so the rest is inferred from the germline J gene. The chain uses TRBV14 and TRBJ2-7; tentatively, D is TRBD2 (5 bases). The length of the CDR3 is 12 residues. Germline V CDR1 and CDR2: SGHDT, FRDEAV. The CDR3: CASSLGLYEQYF. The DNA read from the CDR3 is TGTGCCAGCAGTTTAGGACTTTAT.

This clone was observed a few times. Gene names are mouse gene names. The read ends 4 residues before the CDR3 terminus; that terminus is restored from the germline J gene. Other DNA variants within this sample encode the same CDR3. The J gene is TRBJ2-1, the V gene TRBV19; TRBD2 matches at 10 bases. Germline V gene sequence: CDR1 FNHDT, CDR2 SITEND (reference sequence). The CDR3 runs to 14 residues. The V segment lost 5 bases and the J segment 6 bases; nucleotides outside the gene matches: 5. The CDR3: CASRTGGVGAEQFF. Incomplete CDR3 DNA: TGTGCCAGCAGAACTGGGGGGGTGGGTGCT.

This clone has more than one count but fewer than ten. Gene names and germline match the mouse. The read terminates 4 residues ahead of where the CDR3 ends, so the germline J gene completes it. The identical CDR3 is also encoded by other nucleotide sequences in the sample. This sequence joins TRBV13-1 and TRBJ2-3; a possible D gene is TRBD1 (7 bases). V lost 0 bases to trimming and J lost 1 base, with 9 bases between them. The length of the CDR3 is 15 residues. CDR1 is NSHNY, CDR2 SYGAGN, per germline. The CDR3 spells CASSDEGGGAETLYF. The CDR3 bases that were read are TGTGCCAGCAGTGATGAAGGGGGCGGTGCAGAA.

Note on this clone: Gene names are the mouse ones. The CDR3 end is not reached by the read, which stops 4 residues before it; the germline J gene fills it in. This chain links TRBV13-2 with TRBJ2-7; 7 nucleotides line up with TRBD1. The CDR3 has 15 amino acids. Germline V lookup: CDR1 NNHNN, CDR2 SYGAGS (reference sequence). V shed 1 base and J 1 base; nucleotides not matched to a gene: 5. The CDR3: CASGDPRGNSYEQYF. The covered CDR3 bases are TGTGCCAGCGGTGATCCCAGGGGGAATTCCTAT.

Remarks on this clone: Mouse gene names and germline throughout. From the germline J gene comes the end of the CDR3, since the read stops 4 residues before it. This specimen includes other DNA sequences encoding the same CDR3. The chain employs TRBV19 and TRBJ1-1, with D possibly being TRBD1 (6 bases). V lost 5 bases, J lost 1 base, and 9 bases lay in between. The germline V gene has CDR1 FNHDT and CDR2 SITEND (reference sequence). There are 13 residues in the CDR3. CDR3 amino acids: CASSPDRNTEVFF. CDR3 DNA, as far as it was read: TGTGCCAGCAGCCCGGACAGGAACACA.